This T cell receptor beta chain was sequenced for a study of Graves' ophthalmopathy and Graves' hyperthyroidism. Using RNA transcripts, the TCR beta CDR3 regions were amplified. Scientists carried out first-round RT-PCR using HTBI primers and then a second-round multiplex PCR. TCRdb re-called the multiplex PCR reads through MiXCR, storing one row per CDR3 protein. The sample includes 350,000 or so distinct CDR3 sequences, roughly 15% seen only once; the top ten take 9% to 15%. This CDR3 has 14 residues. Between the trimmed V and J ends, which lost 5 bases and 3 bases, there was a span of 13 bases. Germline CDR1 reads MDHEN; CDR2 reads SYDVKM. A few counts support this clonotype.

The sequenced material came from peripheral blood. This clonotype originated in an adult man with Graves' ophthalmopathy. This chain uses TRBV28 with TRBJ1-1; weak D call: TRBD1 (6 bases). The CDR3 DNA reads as TGTGCCAGCAGTGACCCGGGACACGACACTGAAGCTTTCTTT. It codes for CASSDPGHDTEAFF.